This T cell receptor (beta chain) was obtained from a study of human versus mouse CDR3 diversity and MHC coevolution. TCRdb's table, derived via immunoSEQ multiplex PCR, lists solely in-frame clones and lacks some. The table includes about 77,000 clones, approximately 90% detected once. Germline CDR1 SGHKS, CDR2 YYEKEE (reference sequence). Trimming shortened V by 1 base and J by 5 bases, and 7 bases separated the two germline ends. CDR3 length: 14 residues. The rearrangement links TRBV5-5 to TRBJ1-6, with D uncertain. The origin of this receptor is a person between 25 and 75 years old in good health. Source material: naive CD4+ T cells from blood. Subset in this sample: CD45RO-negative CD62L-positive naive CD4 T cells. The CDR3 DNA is TGTGCCAGCAGCTTGTCAGGCCATAATTCACCCCTCCACTTT. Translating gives CASSLSGHNSPLHF.